Below, 25 T cell receptor beta chains from the same sample are listed, as sequenced in a study of T cells in Graves' hyperthyroidism and ophthalmopathy. There were TCR beta CDR3 regions amplified from RNA transcripts. First-round RT-PCR of the TCR CDR3 relied on the HTBI primer set. In TCRdb, the multiplex PCR reads were re-called with MiXCR into one record per CDR3 protein. The sample lists about half a million distinct CDR3 sequences; roughly 15% were seen once. Sequencing was performed on blood. Receptor source: a woman under 40 with Graves' ophthalmopathy.

This clonotype was seen at least ten times. This chain connects TRBV5-1 to TRBJ2-4; 11 bases match TRBD2. Germline assignment: CDR1 SGHRS and CDR2 YFSETQ. With 0 bases clipped from V and 1 base from J, the junction kept 6 bases outside the gene matches. CDR3 size: 18 residues. CDR3 sequence reads: CASSLGLAGPLAKNIQYF. CDR3 sequence (DNA): TGCGCCAGCAGCTTGGGACTAGCGGGACCCCTTGCCAAAAACATTCAGTACTTC.

The chain combines TRBV7-9 with TRBJ1-2; no clear D. The ends were cut back, 1 base at V and 6 bases at J, with 6 bases in the middle. The CDR3 is made up of 12 amino acids. Germline lookup yields CDR1 SEHNR and CDR2 FQNEAQ (reference sequence). The CDR3 DNA sequence: TGTGCCAGCAGCTTAGGGGTTGATGGCTACACCTTC. Translation gives CASSLGVDGYTF.

At least ten counts were recorded for this clonotype. The gene calls are TRBV28 and TRBJ1-2, with D possibly matching TRBD1 (5 bases). This CDR3 has 13 amino acids. Germline loops: CDR1 MDHEN, CDR2 SYDVKM. V lost 6 bases to trimming and J lost 5 bases, with 13 bases between them. Here the CDR3 reads CASRSTDIYGYTF. Written as DNA, the CDR3 is TGTGCCAGCAGGTCGACAGACATTTATGGCTACACCTTC.

This clonotype was counted at least ten times. This chain joins TRBV6-5 and TRBJ2-1, with TRBD2 matching over 15 bases. Germline CDR1 and CDR2: MNHEY and SVGAGI. J was trimmed by 6 bases and V by 4 bases; bases with no gene match: 10. This CDR3 has 18 residues. CDR3 nucleotide sequence: TGTGCCAGCAGTTCCCGGACTAGCGGGAGGGGGAGGGGCAATGAGCAGTTCTTC. It translates to CASSSRTSGRGRGNEQFF.

V is TRBV28 and J is TRBJ2-2, with TRBD1 matching 7 bases. Germline V CDR1 and CDR2: MDHEN, SYDVKM. This CDR3 comprises 16 residues. The trim removed 6 bases at V and 4 bases at J, leaving 11 bases unmatched. The CDR3 is CASRRSQGTTTGELFF. Written as DNA, the CDR3 is TGTGCCAGCAGGCGATCACAGGGGACAACCACCGGGGAGCTGTTTTTT.

This clonotype was recorded a few times. The V gene is TRBV4-1, the J gene TRBJ2-1; D perhaps matches TRBD2 (6 bases). Trimming removed 3 bases from V and 9 bases from J, with 18 bases in between. This CDR3 has 15 residues. Germline values: CDR1 MGHRA, CDR2 YSYEKL. The CDR3 region is CASSHRTGEVREQFF. The CDR3 DNA sequence: TGCGCCAGCAGCCATCGGACTGGGGAGGTTCGTGAGCAGTTCTTC.

Only a few counts were recorded for this clonotype. The chain is built from TRBV7-9 and TRBJ2-1, with 8 bases matching TRBD2. The CDR3 contains 16 residues. Germline loops: CDR1 SEHNR, CDR2 FQNEAQ (reference sequence). Trimming removed 10 bases from V and 2 bases from J; junction bases left unmatched: 13. The CDR3, as DNA: TGTGCCATCCCCTGGGGAGCGGGAGAACCCTACAATGAGCAGTTCTTC. This sequence encodes CAIPWGAGEPYNEQFF.

This clonotype was counted ten times or more. The rearrangement links TRBV20-1 to TRBJ2-1; 7 nucleotides line up with TRBD2. Germline V gene data show CDR1 as DFQATT and CDR2 as SNEGSKA (reference sequence). Trimming removed 4 bases from V and 3 bases from J; junction bases left unmatched: 6. The CDR3 contains 14 residues. The CDR3 coding sequence is TGCAGTGCTATCGAGCGGGGTTACTACAATGAGCAGTTCTTC. Protein: CSAIERGYYNEQFF.

This clonotype was seen a handful of times. V usage is TRBV3-1 and J usage is TRBJ2-1, with 8 nucleotides matching TRBD2. With 1 base clipped from V and 2 bases from J, the junction kept 4 bases outside the gene matches. From germline, CDR1 is LGHDT and CDR2 YNNKEL (reference sequence). This CDR3 is built from 16 residues. DNA of the CDR3: TGTGCCAGCAGCCAAGGACTAGCGAAGACCTACAATGAGCAGTTCTTC. As protein: CASSQGLAKTYNEQFF.

This chain joins TRBV5-1 and TRBJ2-1; D is unresolved. Trimming pared 0 bases from V and 7 bases from J, leaving 14 bases between. CDR3 length: 15 residues. Germline CDR1 reads SGHRS; CDR2 reads YFSETQ. The CDR3 DNA reads as TGCGCCAGCAGCTTGGACCAACCCGTGGGGAATGAGCAGTTCTTC. Translated: CASSLDQPVGNEQFF.

Many counts were recorded for this clonotype. This sequence joins TRBV4-1 and TRBJ1-1, with unresolved D. The germline V gene has CDR1 MGHRA and CDR2 YSYEKL. V was cut by 4 bases and J by 1 base, with 7 bases left in between. The CDR3 extends over 13 amino acids. DNA of the CDR3: TGCGCCAGCAGCCTCCCCCCGAACACTGAAGCTTTCTTT. As protein: CASSLPPNTEAFF.

In its sample, this clonotype was seen many times. The chain employs TRBV6-1 and TRBJ2-1; D may be TRBD1 (5 bases). Trimming shortened V by 6 bases and J by 6 bases, and 9 bases separated the two germline ends. There are 12 residues in the CDR3. From germline, CDR1 is MNHNS and CDR2 SASEGT. The CDR3 sequence: CASSSQGNEQFF. The CDR3 DNA reads as TGTGCCAGCAGCTCCCAGGGCAATGAGCAGTTCTTC.

V is TRBV5-6 and J is TRBJ1-2; 9 bases line up with TRBD1. V lost 4 bases and J lost 6; bases outside the gene matches: 7. The CDR3 loop spans 14 amino acids. Germline loops: CDR1 SGHDT, CDR2 YYEEEE. CDR3 amino acids: CASSQGQGRHGYTF. CDR3 bases: TGTGCCAGCAGCCAGGGACAGGGTAGGCATGGCTACACCTTC.

This clonotype was found many times. The genes are TRBV29-1 and TRBJ1-2, with a tentative D call TRBD1 (6 bases). The CDR3 runs to 13 residues. Germline V gene sequence: CDR1 SQVTM, CDR2 ANQGSEA. V was clipped by 6 bases and J by 0 bases, with 11 bases between them. This CDR3 reads CSVRTASNYGYTF. The CDR3 DNA follows: TGCAGCGTCCGGACAGCCTCTAACTATGGCTACACCTTC.

This clonotype was observed a handful of times. The chain has TRBV10-3 and TRBJ2-4; 10 bases are a match to TRBD2. CDR1 is ENHRY, CDR2 SYGVKD, per germline. CDR3 length: 14 residues. J was trimmed by 5 bases and V by 5 bases; bases with no gene match: 3. This CDR3 reads CAISSGRAENIQYF. Here the CDR3 DNA reads TGTGCCATCAGTAGCGGGAGGGCCGAAAACATTCAGTACTTC.

There are many counts of this clonotype. The chain recombines TRBV12-3 or TRBV12-4 with TRBJ1-1, with 7 bases fitting TRBD1. This CDR3 is built from 15 residues. Germline trimming cut 6 bases from V and 1 base from J; bases unmatched to any gene: 8. The CDR3, as DNA: TGTGCCAGCAGACAGGGGTCCCAACCGAACACTGAAGCTTTCTTT. Translating it yields CASRQGSQPNTEAFF.

V usage is TRBV7-9 and J usage is TRBJ1-1, with D tentatively TRBD1 (5 bases). The CDR3 length is 12 residues. V was trimmed by 9 bases and J by 3 bases, leaving 11 bases between them. Germline-derived CDR1 and CDR2 are SEHNR and FQNEAQ (reference sequence). The CDR3: CASVQDYTEAFF. Written as DNA, the CDR3 is TGTGCCAGTGTACAGGACTACACTGAAGCTTTCTTT.

This clonotype was detected once. A much larger clone is a single base away; this may be a read error. The chain joins TRBV7-8 to TRBJ1-1; D unresolved. With 4 bases removed from V and 8 bases from J, the gap between germline ends came to 14 bases. The CDR3 extends over 13 amino acids. Per the germline V gene, CDR1 is SGHVS and CDR2 is FQNEAQ. CDR3 nucleotides: TGTGCCAGCAGCTGGAGAACCAGGATAGAAGCTTTCTTT. It yields the protein CASSWRTRIEAFF.

This clonotype has at least ten counts. The rearrangement links TRBV6-2 or TRBV6-3 to TRBJ2-5; 7 bases fit TRBD2. CDR1 and CDR2 from the germline V gene are MNHEY and SVGEGT. The V and J ends lost 2 bases and 2 bases, in that order; junction bases with no gene match: 20. The CDR3 is made up of 20 amino acids. CDR3 DNA: TGTGCCAGCAGTTACCCGGCTTATGGGAGGGATTTGGAGGCACAAGAGACCCAGTACTTC. This sequence encodes CASSYPAYGRDLEAQETQYF.

This clonotype was seen only a few times. The V gene is TRBV29-1, the J gene TRBJ1-2; D may be TRBD1 (5 bases). This CDR3 comprises 11 residues. V was cut by 7 bases and J by 8 bases, with 14 bases left in between. Germline assignment: CDR1 SQVTM and CDR2 ANQGSEA. The CDR3 DNA is TGCAGCGCCACGTTGGGGGTAGGCTACACCTTC. It codes for CSATLGVGYTF.

This clonotype was found many times. The chain employs TRBV9 and TRBJ2-1; D is unclear. The V end was cut by 1 base, the J end by 6 bases, with 11 bases between. CDR1 SGDLS and CDR2 YYNGEE come from the germline V gene. The CDR3 length is 14 residues. The CDR3 region is CASSVSLAPNEQFF. In DNA form, the CDR3 reads TGTGCCAGCAGCGTATCTCTTGCCCCCAATGAGCAGTTCTTC. Combining the CDR3 with reference TRBV9 and TRBJ2-1 gives the whole variable domain DSGVTQTPKHLITATGQRVTLRCSPRSGDLSVYWYQQSLDQGLQFLIQYYNGEERAKGNILERFSAQQFPDLHSELNLSSLELGDSALYFCASSVSLAPNEQFFGPGTRLTVL.

The chain links TRBV29-1 to TRBJ2-5; TRBD1 or TRBD2 may be the D gene (6 bases each). This CDR3 spans 12 amino acids. CDR1 SQVTM and CDR2 ANQGSEA come from the germline V gene. Trimming pared 7 bases from V and 10 bases from J, leaving 19 bases between. The chain's CDR3 is CSGGANPGDQYF. As DNA, the CDR3 is TGCAGCGGGGGGGCAAACCCGGGGGACCAGTACTTC.

The rearrangement uses TRBV10-3 and TRBJ2-2; D may be TRBD2 (7 bases). In germline, CDR1 is ENHRY, CDR2 SYGVKD. V lost 7 bases and J 4 bases, leaving 19 bases between the germline ends. The CDR3 contains 16 residues. This chain's CDR3 is CAITPGGQISTGELFF. CDR3 in DNA: TGTGCCATCACCCCGGGGGGACAAATAAGCACCGGGGAGCTGTTTTTT.

This clonotype was observed at least ten times. The rearrangement uses TRBV30 and TRBJ1-4; the D is unclear. CDR3 size: 11 residues. With 0 bases removed from V and 8 bases from J, the gap between germline ends came to 4 bases. Germline lookup yields CDR1 GTSNPN and CDR2 SVGIG (reference sequence). CDR3 protein: CAWSVVEKLFF. In DNA, the CDR3 is TGTGCCTGGAGTGTTGTCGAAAAACTGTTTTTT.

This clonotype occurred many times. The chain links TRBV7-2 to TRBJ2-5; 8 nucleotides align to TRBD2. V lost 5 bases to trimming and J lost 2 bases; unmatched junction nucleotides: 7. The CDR3 extends over 15 amino acids. Germline lookup yields CDR1 SGHTA and CDR2 FQGNSA. CDR3 sequence reads: CASSPGGGTQETQYF. CDR3 bases: TGTGCCAGCAGCCCTGGCGGGGGGACACAAGAGACCCAGTACTTC. Full variable domain (rest looked up from reference TRBV7-2 and TRBJ2-5): GAGVSQSPSNKVTEKGKDVELRCDPISGHTALYWYRQSLGQGLEFLIYFQGNSAPDKSGLPSDRFSAERTGGSVSTLTIQRTQQEDSAVYLCASSPGGGTQETQYFGPGTRLLVL.